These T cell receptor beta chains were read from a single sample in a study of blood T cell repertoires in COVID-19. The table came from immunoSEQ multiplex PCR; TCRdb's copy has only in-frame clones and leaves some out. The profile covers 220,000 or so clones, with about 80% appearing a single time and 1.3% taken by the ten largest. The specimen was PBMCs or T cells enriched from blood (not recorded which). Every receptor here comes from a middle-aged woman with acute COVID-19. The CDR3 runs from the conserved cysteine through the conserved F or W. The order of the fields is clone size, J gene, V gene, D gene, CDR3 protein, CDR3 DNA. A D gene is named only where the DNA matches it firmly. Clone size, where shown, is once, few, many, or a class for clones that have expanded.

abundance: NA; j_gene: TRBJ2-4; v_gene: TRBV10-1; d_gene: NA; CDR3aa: CASSDPTENIQYF; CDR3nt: TGCGCCAGCAGTGACCCAACTGAAAACATTCAGTACTTC
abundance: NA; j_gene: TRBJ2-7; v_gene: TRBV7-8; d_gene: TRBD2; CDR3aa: CASSSVSGTFPAEQYF; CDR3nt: TGTGCCAGCAGCTCAGTAAGCGGGACCTTCCCCGCCGAGCAGTACTTC
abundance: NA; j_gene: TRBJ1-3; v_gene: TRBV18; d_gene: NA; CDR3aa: CASSPSGLSGNTIYF; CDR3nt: TGTGCCAGCTCACCATCTGGTCTAAGTGGAAACACCATATATTTT
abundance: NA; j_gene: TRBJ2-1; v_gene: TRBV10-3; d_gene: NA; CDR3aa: CATRQDTSYNEQFF; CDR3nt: TGTGCCACCCGACAGGATACCTCCTACAATGAGCAGTTCTTC
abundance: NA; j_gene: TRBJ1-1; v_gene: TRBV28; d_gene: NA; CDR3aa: CASSLWRQYTEAFF; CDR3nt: TGTGCCAGCAGTCTCTGGCGACAGTACACTGAAGCTTTCTTT
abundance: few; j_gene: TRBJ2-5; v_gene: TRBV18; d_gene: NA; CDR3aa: CASSPPSQTQYF; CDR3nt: TGTGCCAGCTCACCACCGAGTCAGACCCAGTACTTC
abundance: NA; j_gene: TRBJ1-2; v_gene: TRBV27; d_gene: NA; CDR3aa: CASSLSQGTYGYTF; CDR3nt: TGTGCCAGCAGTCTATCCCAGGGGACCTATGGCTACACCTTC
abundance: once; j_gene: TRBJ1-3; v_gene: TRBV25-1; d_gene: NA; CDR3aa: CASSDRYSGNTIYF; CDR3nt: TGTGCCAGCAGTGACCGGTACTCTGGAAACACCATATATTTT
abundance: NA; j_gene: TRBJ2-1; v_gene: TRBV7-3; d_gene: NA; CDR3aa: CASSSRQGTYNEQFF; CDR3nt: TGTGCCAGCAGCTCTCGGCAGGGGACGTACAATGAGCAGTTCTTC
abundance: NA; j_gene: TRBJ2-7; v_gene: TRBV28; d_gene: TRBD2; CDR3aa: CASSLSREASYEQYF; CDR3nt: TGTGCCAGCAGTCTCTCTCGGGAGGCCTCCTACGAGCAGTACTTC
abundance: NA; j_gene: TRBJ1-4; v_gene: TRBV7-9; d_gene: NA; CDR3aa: CASSTTRRGVINEKLFF; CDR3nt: TGTGCCAGCAGCACAACACGCCGGGGAGTTATTAATGAAAAACTGTTTTTT
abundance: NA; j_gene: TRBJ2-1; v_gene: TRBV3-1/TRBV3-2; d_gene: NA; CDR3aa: CASSQDSTRYYNEQFF; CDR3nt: TGTGCCAGCAGCCAAGATTCTACTAGGTACTACAATGAGCAGTTCTTC
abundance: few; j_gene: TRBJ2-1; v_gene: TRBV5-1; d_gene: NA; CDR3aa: CASSAGGVNEQFF; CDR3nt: TGCGCCAGCAGCGCCGGCGGGGTGAATGAGCAGTTCTTC
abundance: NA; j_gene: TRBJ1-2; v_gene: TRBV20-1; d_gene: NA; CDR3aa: CSARRDYGYTF; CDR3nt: TGCAGTGCTAGGCGGGACTATGGCTACACCTTC
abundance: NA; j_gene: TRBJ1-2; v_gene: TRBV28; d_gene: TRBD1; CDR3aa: CASSYRGRDYGYTF; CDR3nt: TGTGCCAGCAGTTACAGGGGGAGAGACTATGGCTACACCTTC
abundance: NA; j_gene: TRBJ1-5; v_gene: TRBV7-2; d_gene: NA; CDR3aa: CASSLAADQPQHF; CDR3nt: TGTGCCAGCAGCCTAGCGGCGGATCAGCCCCAGCATTTT
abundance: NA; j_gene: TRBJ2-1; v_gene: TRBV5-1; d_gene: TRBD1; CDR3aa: CASSLNAGTGRVSYNEQFF; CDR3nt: TGCGCCAGCAGCTTGAACGCCGGGACAGGGAGGGTATCCTACAATGAGCAGTTCTTC
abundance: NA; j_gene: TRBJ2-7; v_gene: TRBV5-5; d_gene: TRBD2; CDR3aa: CASSFGLSIPLAGAEQYF; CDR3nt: TGTGCCAGCAGCTTTGGACTAAGTATTCCCCTAGCGGGGGCCGAGCAGTACTTC
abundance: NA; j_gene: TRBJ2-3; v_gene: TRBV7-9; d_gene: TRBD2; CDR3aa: CASSLVLAGSSSTDTQYF; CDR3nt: TGTGCCAGCAGCTTAGTTCTAGCGGGGTCGTCTAGCACAGATACGCAGTATTTT
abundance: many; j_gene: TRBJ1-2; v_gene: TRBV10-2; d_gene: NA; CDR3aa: CASSESEGLHYGYTF; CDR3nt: TGCGCCAGCAGTGAGTCGGAGGGGCTACACTATGGCTACACCTTC
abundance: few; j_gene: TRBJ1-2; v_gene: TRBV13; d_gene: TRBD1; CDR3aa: CASSNGQGANGYTF; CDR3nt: TGTGCCAGCAGCAACGGACAGGGGGCGAATGGCTACACCTTC
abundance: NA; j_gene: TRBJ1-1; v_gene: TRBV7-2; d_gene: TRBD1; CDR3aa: CASSLARQGILNTEAFF; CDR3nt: TGTGCCAGCAGCTTAGCTCGACAGGGGATTTTGAACACTGAAGCTTTCTTT
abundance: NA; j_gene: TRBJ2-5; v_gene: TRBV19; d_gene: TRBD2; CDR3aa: CASSMGRGGETQYF; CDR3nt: TGTGCCAGTAGTATGGGACGGGGGGGAGAGACCCAGTACTTC
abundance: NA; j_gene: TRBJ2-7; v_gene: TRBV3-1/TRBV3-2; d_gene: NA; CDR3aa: CASSYTQGSSYEQYF; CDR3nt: TGTGCCAGCAGCTATACTCAGGGCAGCTCCTACGAGCAGTACTTC
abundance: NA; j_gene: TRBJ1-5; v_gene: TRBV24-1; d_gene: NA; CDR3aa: CATSDFSGNQPQHF; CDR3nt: TGTGCCACCAGTGATTTTAGCGGCAATCAGCCCCAGCATTTT
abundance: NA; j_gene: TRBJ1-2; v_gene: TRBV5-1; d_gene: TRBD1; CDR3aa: CASSAGQGGYTF; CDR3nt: TGCGCCAGCAGCGCCGGACAGGGTGGCTACACCTTC
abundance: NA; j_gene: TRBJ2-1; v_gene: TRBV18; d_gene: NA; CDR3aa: CASSRLVNEQFF; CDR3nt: TGTGCCAGCTCAAGACTAGTCAATGAGCAGTTCTTC
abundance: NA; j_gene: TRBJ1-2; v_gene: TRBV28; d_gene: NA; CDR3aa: CASSLVWRGSNYGYTF; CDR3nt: TGTGCCAGCAGTTTAGTGTGGAGGGGATCTAACTATGGCTACACCTTC
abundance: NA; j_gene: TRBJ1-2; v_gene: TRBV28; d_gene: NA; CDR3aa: CASRRGGVDYGYTF; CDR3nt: TGTGCCAGCAGACGGGGCGGGGTGGACTATGGCTACACCTTC
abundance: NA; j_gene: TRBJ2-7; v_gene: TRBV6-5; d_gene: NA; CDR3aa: CASRSDRRYEQYF; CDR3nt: TGTGCCAGCAGGAGCGACAGGCGCTACGAGCAGTACTTC
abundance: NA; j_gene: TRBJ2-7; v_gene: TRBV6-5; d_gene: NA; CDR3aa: CASRASTSYEQYF; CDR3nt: TGTGCCAGCAGAGCGTCGACCTCCTACGAGCAGTACTTC
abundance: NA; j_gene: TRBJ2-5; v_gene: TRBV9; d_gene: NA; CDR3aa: CASSVGPQVGETQYF; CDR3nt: TGTGCCAGCAGCGTAGGGCCCCAGGTGGGTGAGACCCAGTACTTC
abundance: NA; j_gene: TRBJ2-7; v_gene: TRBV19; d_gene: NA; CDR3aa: CASSIAGQGGYEQYF; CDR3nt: TGTGCCAGTAGTATAGCGGGGCAGGGAGGCTACGAGCAGTACTTC
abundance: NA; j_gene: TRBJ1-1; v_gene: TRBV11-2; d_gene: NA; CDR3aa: CASSLGGGAEAFF; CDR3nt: TGTGCCAGCAGCTTAGGGGGGGGCGCGGAAGCTTTCTTT
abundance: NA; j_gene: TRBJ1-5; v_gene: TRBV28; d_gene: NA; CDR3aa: CASSPPLTGRSNQPQHF; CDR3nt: TGTGCCAGCAGTCCCCCCTTGACAGGCCGTAGCAATCAGCCCCAGCATTTT
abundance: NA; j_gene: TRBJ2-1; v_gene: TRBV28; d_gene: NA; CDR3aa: CASSLWGRQSSYNEQFF; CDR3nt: TGTGCCAGCAGTTTATGGGGCAGACAAAGCTCCTACAATGAGCAGTTCTTC
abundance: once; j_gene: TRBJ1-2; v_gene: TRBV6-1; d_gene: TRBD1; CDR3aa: CASSEAGTGKGYGYTF; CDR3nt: TGTGCCAGCAGTGAAGCCGGGACAGGAAAGGGTTATGGCTACACCTTC
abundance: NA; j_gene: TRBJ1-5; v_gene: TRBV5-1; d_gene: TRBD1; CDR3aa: CASSLGQGAFGNQPQHF; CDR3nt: TGCGCCAGCAGCTTGGGACAGGGGGCTTTTGGCAATCAGCCCCAGCATTTT
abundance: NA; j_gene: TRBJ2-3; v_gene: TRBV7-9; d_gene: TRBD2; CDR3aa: CASSFLAGDATDTQYF; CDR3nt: TGTGCCAGCAGCTTCCTGGCGGGGGACGCCACAGATACGCAGTATTTT
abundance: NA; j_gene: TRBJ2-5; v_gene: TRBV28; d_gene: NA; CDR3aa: CASSIRPVGRETQYF; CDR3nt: TGTGCCAGCAGTATACGCCCGGTGGGCCGAGAGACCCAGTACTTC
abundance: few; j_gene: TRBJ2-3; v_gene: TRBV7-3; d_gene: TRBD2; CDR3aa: CASSFSGGADTQYF; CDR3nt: TGTGCCAGCAGCTTTAGCGGGGGGGCAGATACGCAGTATTTT
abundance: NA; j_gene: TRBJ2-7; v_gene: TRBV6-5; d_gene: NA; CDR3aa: CASSYSRDPPLCEQYF; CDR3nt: TGTGCCAGCAGTTACTCGAGGGATCCGCCTCTTTGTGAGCAGTACTTC
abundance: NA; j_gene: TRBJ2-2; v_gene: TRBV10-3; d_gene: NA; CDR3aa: CAISPGGSLNTGELFF; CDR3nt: TGTGCCATCAGTCCCGGGGGTTCCCTGAACACCGGGGAGCTGTTTTTT
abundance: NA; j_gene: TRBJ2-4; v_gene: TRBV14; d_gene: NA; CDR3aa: CASSRSRGGAKNIQYF; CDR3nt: TGTGCCAGCAGCCGAAGCCGCGGTGGGGCCAAAAACATTCAGTACTTC
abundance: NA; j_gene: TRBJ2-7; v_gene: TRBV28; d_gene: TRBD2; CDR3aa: CASSSSGSLYEQYF; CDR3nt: TGTGCCAGCAGTTCTAGCGGGAGCCTTTACGAGCAGTACTTC
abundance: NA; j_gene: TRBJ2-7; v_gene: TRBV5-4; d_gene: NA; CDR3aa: CASSPPERLGGEQYF; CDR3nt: TGTGCCAGCAGCCCCCCCGAACGACTAGGAGGCGAGCAGTACTTC
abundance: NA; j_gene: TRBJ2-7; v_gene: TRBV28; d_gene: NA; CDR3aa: CASSLLAASSYEQYF; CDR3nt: TGTGCCAGCAGTCTCCTGGCCGCCAGCTCCTACGAGCAGTACTTC
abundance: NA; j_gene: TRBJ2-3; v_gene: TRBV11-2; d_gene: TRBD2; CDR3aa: CASIRAGGQDTQYF; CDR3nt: TGTGCCAGCATACGGGCGGGAGGGCAAGATACGCAGTATTTT
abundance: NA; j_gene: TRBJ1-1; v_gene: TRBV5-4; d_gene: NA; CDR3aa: CAVQGKNTEAFF; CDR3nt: TGTGCCGTCCAGGGGAAAAACACTGAAGCTTTCTTT